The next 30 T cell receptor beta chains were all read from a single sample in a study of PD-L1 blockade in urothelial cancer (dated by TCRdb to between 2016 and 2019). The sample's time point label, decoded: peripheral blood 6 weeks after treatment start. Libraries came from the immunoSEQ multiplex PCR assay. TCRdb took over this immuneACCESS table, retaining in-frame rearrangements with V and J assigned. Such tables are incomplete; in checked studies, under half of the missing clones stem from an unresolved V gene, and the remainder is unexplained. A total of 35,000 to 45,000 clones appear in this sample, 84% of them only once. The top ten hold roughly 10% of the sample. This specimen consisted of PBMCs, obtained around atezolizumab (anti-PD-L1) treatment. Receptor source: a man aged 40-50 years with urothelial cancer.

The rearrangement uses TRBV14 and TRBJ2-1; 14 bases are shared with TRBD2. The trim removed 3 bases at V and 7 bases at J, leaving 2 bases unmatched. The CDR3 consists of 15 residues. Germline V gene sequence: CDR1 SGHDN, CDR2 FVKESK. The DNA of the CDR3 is TGTGCCAGCAGCCAGCGACTAGCGGGAGGGAATGAGCAGTTCTTC. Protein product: CASSQRLAGGNEQFF.

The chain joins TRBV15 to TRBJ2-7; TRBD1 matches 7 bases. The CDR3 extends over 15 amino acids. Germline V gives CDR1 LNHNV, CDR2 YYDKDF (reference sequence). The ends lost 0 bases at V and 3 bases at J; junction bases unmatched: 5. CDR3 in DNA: TGTGCCACCAGCAGAGAACCGGGACAGTACTACGAGCAGTACTTC. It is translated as CATSREPGQYYEQYF. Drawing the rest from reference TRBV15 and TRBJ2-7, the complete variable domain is DAMVIQNPRYQVTQFGKPVTLSCSQTLNHNVMYWYQQKSSQAPKLLFHYYDKDFNNEADTPDNFQSRRPNTSFCFLDIRSPGLGDTAMYLCATSREPGQYYEQYFGPGTRLTVT.

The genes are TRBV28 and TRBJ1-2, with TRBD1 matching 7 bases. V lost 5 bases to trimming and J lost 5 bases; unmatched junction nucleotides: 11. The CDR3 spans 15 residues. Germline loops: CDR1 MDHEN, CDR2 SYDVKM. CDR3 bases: TGTGCCAGCAGTGTCGGGGCAGGGGGAAGATATGGCTACACCTTC. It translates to CASSVGAGGRYGYTF.

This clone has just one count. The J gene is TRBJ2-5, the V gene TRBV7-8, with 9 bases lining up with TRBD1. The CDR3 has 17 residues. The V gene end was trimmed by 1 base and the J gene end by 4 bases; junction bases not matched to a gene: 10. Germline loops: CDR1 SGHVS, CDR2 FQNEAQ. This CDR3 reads CASSLDVQGAGGETQYF. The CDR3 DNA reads TGTGCCAGCAGCTTAGACGTACAGGGGGCAGGAGGAGAGACCCAGTACTTC. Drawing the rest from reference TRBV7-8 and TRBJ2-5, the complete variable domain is GAGVSQSPRYKVAKRGQDVALRCDPISGHVSLFWYQQALGQGPEFLTYFQNEAQLDKSGLPSDRFFAERPEGSVSTLKIQRTQQEDSAVYLCASSLDVQGAGGETQYFGPGTRLLVL.

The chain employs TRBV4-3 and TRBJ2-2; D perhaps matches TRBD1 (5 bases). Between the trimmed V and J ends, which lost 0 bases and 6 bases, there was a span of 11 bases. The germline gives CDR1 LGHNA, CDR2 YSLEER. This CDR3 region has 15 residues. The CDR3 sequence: CASSQDRVLAGELFF. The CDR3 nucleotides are TGCGCCAGCAGCCAAGACAGGGTTTTGGCCGGGGAGCTGTTTTTT.

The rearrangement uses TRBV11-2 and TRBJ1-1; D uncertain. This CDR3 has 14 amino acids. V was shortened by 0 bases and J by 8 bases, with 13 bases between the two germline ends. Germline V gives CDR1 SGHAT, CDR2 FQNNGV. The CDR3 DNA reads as TGTGCCAGCAGCTTAGATGCCTCGGGTATAGAAGCTTTCTTT. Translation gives CASSLDASGIEAFF.

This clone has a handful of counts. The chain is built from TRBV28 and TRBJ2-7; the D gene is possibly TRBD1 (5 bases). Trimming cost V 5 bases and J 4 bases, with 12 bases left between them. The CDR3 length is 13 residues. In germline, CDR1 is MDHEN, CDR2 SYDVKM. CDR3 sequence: CASSTLGLYEQYF. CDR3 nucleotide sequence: TGTGCCAGCAGTACCCTGGGGCTATACGAGCAGTACTTC.

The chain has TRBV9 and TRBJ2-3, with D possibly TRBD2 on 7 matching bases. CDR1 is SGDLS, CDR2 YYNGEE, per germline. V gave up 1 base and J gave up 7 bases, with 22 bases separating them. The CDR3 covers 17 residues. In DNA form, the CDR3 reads TGTGCCAGCAGCGTAACCCCCTGGGGGGGGGCGCTTAATACGCAGTATTTT. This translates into CASSVTPWGGALNTQYF.

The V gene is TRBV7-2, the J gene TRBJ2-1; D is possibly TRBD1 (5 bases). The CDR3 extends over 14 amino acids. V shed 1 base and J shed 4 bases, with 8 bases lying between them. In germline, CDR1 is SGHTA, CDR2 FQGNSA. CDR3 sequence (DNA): TGTGCCAGCAGCTTAGGACAGAAGTACAATGAGCAGTTCTTC. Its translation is CASSLGQKYNEQFF.

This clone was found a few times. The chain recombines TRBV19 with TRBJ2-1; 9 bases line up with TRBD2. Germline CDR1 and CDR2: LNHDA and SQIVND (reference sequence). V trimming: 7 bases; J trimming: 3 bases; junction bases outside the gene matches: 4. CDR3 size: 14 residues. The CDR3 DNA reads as TGTGCCAGTACCTTGACTAGCGGCTACAATGAGCAGTTCTTC. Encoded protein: CASTLTSGYNEQFF.

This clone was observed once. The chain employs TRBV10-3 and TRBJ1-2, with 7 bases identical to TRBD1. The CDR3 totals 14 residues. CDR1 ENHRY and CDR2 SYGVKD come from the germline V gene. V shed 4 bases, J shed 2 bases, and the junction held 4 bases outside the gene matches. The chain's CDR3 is CAISGTGKNYGYTF. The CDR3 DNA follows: TGTGCCATCAGTGGGACAGGCAAGAACTATGGCTACACCTTC.

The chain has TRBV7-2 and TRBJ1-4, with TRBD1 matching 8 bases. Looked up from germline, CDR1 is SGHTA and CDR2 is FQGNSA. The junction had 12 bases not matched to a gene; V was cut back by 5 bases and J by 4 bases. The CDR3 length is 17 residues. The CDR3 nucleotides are TGTGCCAGCAGCCCTTTCCCCCGACAGGGGATTAATGAAAAACTGTTTTTT. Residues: CASSPFPRQGINEKLFF.

DNA for the CDR3: TGTGCCAGCTCGGGGTGGGGACAGGGGTCTGAAAAACTGTTTTTT. Translated: CASSGWGQGSEKLFF. The chain employs TRBV6-5 and TRBJ1-4; 10 bases align to TRBD1. Trimming cost V 8 bases and J 7 bases; bases outside gene matches: 10. The germline V gene encodes CDR1 MNHEY and CDR2 SVGAGI. The CDR3 is 15 amino acids.

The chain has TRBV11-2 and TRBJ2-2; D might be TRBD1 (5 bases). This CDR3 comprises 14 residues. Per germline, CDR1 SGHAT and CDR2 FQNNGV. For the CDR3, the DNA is TGTGTCAACAGCCGGCAGGGGAACACCGGGGAGCTGTTTTTT. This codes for CVNSRQGNTGELFF.

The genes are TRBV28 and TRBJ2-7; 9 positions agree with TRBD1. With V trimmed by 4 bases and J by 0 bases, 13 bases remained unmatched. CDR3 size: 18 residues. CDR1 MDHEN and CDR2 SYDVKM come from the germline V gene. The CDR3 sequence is CASSSDRGKRSISYEQYF. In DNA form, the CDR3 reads TGTGCCAGCAGTTCGGACAGGGGTAAGAGATCGATCTCCTACGAGCAGTACTTC.

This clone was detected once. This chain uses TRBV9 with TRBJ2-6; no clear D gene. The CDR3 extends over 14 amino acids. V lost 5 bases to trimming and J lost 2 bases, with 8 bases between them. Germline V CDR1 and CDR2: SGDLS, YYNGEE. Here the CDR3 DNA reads TGTGCCAGCAGTCCGTATACTGGGGCCAACGTCCTGACTTTC. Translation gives CASSPYTGANVLTF.

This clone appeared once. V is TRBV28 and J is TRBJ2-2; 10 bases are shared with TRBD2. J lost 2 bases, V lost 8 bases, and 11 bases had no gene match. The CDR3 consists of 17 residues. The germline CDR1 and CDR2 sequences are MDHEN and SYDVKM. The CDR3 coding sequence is TGTGCCAGCGCCATGATTCTAGCGGGAGACAACACCGGGGAGCTGTTTTTT. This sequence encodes CASAMILAGDNTGELFF.

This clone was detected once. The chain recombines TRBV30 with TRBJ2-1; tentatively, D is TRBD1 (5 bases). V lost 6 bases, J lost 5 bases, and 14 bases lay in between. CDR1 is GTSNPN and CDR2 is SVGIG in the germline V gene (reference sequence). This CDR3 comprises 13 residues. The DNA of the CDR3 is TGTGCCTGTCGCAGGGAAATGGACAATGAGCAGTTCTTC. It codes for CACRREMDNEQFF.

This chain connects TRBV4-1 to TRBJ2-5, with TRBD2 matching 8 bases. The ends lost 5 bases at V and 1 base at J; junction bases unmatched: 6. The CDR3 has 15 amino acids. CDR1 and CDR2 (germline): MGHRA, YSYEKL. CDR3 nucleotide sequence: TGCGCCAGCAGCAAAACCGGGACTAGCCAAGAGACCCAGTACTTC. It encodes CASSKTGTSQETQYF.

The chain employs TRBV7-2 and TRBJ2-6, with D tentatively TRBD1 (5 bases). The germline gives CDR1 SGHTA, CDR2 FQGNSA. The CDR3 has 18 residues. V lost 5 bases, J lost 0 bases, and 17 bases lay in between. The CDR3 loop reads CASSPLPRQHSGANVLTF. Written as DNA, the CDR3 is TGTGCCAGCAGCCCCCTCCCCCGACAGCACTCTGGGGCCAACGTCCTGACTTTC. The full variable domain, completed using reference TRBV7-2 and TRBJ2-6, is GAGVSQSPSNKVTEKGKDVELRCDPISGHTALYWYRQSLGQGLEFLIYFQGNSAPDKSGLPSDRFSAERTGGSVSTLTIQRTQQEDSAVYLCASSPLPRQHSGANVLTFGAGSRLTVL.

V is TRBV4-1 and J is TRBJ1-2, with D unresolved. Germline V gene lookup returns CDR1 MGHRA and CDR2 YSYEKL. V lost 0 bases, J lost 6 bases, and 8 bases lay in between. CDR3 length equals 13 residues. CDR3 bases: TGCGCCAGCAGCCAAGATATGAGCCATGGCTACACCTTC. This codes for CASSQDMSHGYTF.

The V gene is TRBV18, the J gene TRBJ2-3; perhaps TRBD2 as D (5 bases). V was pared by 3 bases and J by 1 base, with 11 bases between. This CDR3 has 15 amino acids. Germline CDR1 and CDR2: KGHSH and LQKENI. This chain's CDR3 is CASSPVARGTDTQYF. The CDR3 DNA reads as TGTGCCAGCTCACCTGTCGCGCGGGGCACAGATACGCAGTATTTT.

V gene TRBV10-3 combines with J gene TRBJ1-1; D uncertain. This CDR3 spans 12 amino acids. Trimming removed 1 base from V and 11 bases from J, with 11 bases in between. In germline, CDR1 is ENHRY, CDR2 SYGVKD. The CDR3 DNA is TGTGCCATCAGTGAGTTTAGTAATGCGGCTTTCTTT. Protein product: CAISEFSNAAFF.

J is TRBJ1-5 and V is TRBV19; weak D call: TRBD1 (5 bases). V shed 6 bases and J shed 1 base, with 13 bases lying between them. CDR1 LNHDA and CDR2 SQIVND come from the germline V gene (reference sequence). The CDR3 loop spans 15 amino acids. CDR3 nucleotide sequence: TGTGCCAGTAGGATCCAGGGCTGGAGCAATCAGCCCCAGCATTTT. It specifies CASRIQGWSNQPQHF.

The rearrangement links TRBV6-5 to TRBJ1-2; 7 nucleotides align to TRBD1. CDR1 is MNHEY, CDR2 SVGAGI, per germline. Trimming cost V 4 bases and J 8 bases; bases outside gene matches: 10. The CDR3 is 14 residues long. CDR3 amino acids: CASSSHRGQGGYTF. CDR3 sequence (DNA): TGTGCCAGCAGTTCGCACAGGGGCCAGGGGGGCTACACCTTC.

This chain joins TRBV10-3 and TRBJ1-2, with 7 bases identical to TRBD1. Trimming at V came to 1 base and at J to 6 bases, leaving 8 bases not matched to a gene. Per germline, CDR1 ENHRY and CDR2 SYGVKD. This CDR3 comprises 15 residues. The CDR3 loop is CAISEYGTESHGYTF. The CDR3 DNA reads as TGTGCCATCAGTGAGTACGGGACAGAGTCCCATGGCTACACCTTC.

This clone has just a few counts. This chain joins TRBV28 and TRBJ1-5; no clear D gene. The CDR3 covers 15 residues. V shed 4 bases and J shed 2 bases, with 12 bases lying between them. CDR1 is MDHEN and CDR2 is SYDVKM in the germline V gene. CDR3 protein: CASSSIEEGNQPQHF. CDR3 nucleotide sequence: TGTGCCAGCAGTTCCATTGAGGAAGGCAATCAGCCCCAGCATTTT.

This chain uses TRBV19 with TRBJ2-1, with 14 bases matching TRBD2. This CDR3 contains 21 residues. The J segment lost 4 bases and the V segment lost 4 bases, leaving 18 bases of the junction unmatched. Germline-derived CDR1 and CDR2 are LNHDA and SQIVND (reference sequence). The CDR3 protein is CASSTPPGTSGRETVYNEQFF. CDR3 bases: TGTGCCAGTAGTACCCCCCCCGGGACTAGCGGGAGAGAGACCGTTTACAATGAGCAGTTCTTC. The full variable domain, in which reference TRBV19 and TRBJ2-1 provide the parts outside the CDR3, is DGGITQSPKYLFRKEGQNVTLSCEQNLNHDAMYWYRQDPGQGLRLIYYSQIVNDFQKGDIAEGYSVSREKKESFPLTVTSAQKNPTAFYLCASSTPPGTSGRETVYNEQFFGPGTRLTVL.

The CDR3: CAWSVMVLLTGAPGNTIYF. As DNA, the CDR3 is TGTGCCTGGAGTGTCATGGTTCTTCTCACAGGGGCCCCTGGAAACACCATATATTTT. This chain links TRBV30 with TRBJ1-3; 7 bases agree with TRBD1. Germline values: CDR1 GTSNPN, CDR2 SVGIG (reference sequence). Trimming cost V 0 bases and J 2 bases; bases outside gene matches: 16. The CDR3 consists of 19 residues.

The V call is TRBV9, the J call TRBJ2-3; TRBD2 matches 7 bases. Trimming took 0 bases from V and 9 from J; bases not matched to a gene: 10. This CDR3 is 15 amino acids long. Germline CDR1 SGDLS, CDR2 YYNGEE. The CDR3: CASSVEGGPLRTQYF. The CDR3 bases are TGTGCCAGCAGCGTAGAGGGAGGGCCCCTCAGAACGCAGTATTTT.